This T cell receptor (beta chain) was found in a study of cytomegalovirus exposure and HLA in healthy donors. Primers: 60 Vbeta forward and 13 Jbeta reverse. This table comes from immunoSEQ multiplex PCR, and its TCRdb copy is limited to in-frame clones, with some not included. Here the sample spans about 190,000 clones, about 81% being singletons. The V gene's germline CDR1 is MNHEY and CDR2 SMNVEV (reference sequence). The trim removed 2 bases at V and 5 bases at J, leaving 10 bases unmatched. The CDR3 runs to 16 residues. The chain recombines TRBV27 with TRBJ2-7; 9 nucleotides align to TRBD2. Source material: PBMCs. The origin of this receptor is a man under 40 in good health and CMV-seropositive. CDR3 sequence (DNA): TGTGCCAGCAGTTTAGGGGGGGGGCGGGAGGGTGACGAGCAGTACTTC. Translating it yields CASSLGGGREGDEQYF.